This TCR beta chain emerged from a study of blood T cell repertoires in COVID-19. For the study at large: From T cells, B-cell-depleted T cells, or PBMCs came the material, which was cDNA or gDNA.

The assay was immunoSEQ multiplex PCR, and TCRdb's table has in-frame clones only and misses some. The sample lists about 14,000 clones; around 91% were seen once. From germline, CDR1 is SEHNR and CDR2 FQNEAQ (reference sequence). This CDR3 comprises 18 residues. V was clipped by 3 bases and J by 3 bases, with 18 bases between them. This receptor was obtained from a man between 45 and 60 years old with active COVID-19. The specimen was peripheral blood. V and J are TRBV7-9 and TRBJ1-6; tentatively, D is TRBD1 (6 bases). CDR3 nucleotides: TGTGCCAGCAGCTTGGGCCGATCACAGGGTGACTATAATTCACCCCTCCACTTT. Its protein is CASSLGRSQGDYNSPLHF.